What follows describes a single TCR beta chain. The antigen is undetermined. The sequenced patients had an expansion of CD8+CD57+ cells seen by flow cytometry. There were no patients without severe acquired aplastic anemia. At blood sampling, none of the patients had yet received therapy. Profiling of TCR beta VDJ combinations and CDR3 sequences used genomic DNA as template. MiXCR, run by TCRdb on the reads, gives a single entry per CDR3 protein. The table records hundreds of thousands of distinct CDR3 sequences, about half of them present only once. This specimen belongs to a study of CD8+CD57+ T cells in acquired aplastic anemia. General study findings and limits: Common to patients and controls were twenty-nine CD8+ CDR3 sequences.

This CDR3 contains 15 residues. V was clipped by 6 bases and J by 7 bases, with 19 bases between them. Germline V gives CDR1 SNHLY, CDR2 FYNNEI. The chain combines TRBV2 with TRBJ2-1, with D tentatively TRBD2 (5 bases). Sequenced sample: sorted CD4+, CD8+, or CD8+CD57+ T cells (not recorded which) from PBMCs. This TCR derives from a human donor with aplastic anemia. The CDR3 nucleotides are TGTGCCAGCAGCTTAGATGGACTGGTCCTAAATGAGCAGTTCTTC. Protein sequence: CASSLDGLVLNEQFF.